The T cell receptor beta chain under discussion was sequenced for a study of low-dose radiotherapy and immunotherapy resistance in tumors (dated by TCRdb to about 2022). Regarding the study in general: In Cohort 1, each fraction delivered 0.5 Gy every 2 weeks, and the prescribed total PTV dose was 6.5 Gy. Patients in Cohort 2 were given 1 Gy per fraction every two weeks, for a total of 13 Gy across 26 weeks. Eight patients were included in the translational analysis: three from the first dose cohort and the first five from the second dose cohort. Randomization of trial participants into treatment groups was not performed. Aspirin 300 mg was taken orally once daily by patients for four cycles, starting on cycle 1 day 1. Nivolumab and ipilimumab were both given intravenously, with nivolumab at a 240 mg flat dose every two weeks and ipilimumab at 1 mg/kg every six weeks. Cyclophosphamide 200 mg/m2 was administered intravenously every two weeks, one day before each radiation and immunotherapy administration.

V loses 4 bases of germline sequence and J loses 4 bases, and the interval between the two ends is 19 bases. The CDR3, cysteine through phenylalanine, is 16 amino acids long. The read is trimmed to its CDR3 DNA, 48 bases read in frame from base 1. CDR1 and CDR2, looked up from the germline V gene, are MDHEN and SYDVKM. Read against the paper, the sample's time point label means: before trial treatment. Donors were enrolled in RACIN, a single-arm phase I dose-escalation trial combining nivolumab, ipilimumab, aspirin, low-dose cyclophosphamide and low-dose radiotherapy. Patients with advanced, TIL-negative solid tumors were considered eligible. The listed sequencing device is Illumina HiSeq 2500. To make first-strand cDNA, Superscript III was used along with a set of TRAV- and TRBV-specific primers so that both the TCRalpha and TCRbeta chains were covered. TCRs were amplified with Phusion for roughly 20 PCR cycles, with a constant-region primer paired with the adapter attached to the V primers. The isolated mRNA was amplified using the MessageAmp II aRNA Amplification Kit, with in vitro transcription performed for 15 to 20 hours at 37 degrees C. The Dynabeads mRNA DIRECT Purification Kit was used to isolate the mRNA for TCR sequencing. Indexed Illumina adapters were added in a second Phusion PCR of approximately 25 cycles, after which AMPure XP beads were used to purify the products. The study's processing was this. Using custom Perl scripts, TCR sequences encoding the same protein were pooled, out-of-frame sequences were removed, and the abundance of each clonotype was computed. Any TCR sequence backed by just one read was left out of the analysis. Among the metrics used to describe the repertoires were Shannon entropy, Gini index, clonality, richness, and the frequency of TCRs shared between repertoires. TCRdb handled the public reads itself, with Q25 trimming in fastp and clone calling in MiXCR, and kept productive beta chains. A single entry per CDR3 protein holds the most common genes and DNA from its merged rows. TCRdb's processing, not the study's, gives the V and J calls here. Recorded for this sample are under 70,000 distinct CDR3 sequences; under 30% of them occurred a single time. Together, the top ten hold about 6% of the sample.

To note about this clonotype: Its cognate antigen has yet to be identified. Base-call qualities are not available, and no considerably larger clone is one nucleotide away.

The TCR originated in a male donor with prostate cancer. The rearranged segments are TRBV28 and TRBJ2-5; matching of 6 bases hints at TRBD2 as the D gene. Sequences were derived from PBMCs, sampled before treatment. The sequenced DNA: TGTGCCAGCAGTTACTCCGGGACTTACACCCCAGAGACCCAGTACTTC. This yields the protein CASSYSGTYTPETQYF.